This T cell receptor (beta chain) derives from a study of T cell clones after liver transplantation. For the study at large: Post-transplant blood was tracked for graft-donor-reactive T cell clones identified in a pre-transplant mixed lymphocyte reaction.

Sequenced by immunoSEQ multiplex PCR; TCRdb stores in-frame clones only, minus some. The sample holds 95,000 to 110,000 clones, approximately 78% seen once. Details on this clone: Antigen: not known.

The study, taken as a whole, reports: A significant post-transplant drop in circulating graft-donor-reactive CD4 TCRbeta sequences occurred in most of the 8 subjects.

This receptor was identified in a human donor who received a liver transplant. The source material was CD4+ T cells from blood, sampled before liver transplant.

The CDR3 sequence is CASSPRRLAAADYEQYF. CDR3 coding DNA: TGTGCCAGCAGCCCTCGTCGGTTAGCGGCCGCCGACTACGAGCAGTACTTC. The chain joins TRBV14 to TRBJ2-7; D is possibly TRBD2 (6 bases). Germline assignment: CDR1 SGHDN and CDR2 FVKESK. Trimming left V 4 bases short and J 3 bases short, with 22 bases between. The CDR3 is 17 residues long.